One sample yielded the 32 T cell receptor beta chains listed below, sequenced in a study of T cell changes during pregnancy in multiple sclerosis. Clones were read by immunoSEQ multiplex PCR, and TCRdb kept only the in-frame ones, dropping some. Among around 69,000 clones, roughly nine tenths were seen once, and the ten largest hold approximately 5.7%. The sequences come from CD8+ T cells from peripheral blood mononuclear cells, collected before pregnancy. Receptors were obtained from a female donor with multiple sclerosis, enrolled in a pregnancy study.

This clone has only a few counts. The chain recombines TRBV6-5 with TRBJ1-6; D is perhaps TRBD1 (5 bases). This CDR3 spans 13 amino acids. Germline V CDR1 and CDR2: MNHEY, SVGAGI. Trimming took 7 bases from V and 5 from J, leaving 9 bases between them. The CDR3 nucleotides are TGTGCCAGCACCCAGGGCAATAATTCACCCCTCCACTTT. It codes for CASTQGNNSPLHF.

The chain combines TRBV2 with TRBJ1-2, with D tentatively TRBD1 (5 bases). The CDR3 consists of 15 residues. V was clipped by 6 bases and J by 2 bases, with 16 bases between them. CDR1 and CDR2 from the germline V gene are SNHLY and FYNNEI. The DNA for the CDR3 is TGTGCCAGCAGACAGTCGCTAGACAGCAACTATGGCTACACCTTC. Its translation: CASRQSLDSNYGYTF.

V gene TRBV2 combines with J gene TRBJ2-2; 8 bases are a match to TRBD2. V trimming: 6 bases; J trimming: 2 bases; junction bases outside the gene matches: 8. The CDR3 consists of 16 residues. Germline CDR1 and CDR2: SNHLY and FYNNEI. The chain's CDR3 is CASRTSGILNTGELFF. CDR3 bases: TGTGCCAGCAGAACTAGCGGAATACTAAACACCGGGGAGCTGTTTTTT. The full variable domain, rest sourced from reference TRBV2 and TRBJ2-2, is EPEVTQTPSHQVTQMGQEVILRCVPISNHLYFYWYRQILGQKVEFLVSFYNNEISEKSEIFDDQFSVERPDGSNFTLKIRSTKLEDSAMYFCASRTSGILNTGELFFGEGSRLTVL.

The V call is TRBV4-1, the J call TRBJ2-7, with TRBD1 as a possible D gene (5 bases). CDR1 is MGHRA, CDR2 YSYEKL, per germline. The V gene lost 5 bases and the J gene lost 6 bases, with 20 bases spanning the gap. CDR3 size: 15 residues. CDR3 amino acids: CASSSYDRAPGEQYF. The CDR3 coding sequence is TGCGCCAGCAGCAGTTACGACAGAGCCCCTGGCGAGCAGTACTTC.

The chain has TRBV25-1 and TRBJ2-1; TRBD2 agrees at 14 bases. Losses at the gene ends were 6 bases for V and 0 bases for J; bases not matched to a gene: 7. The germline CDR1 and CDR2 sequences are MGHDK and SYGVNS. CDR3 length equals 18 residues. CDR3 in amino acids: CASSSWTSGGSSYNEQFF. The DNA of the CDR3 is TGTGCCAGCAGCTCCTGGACTAGCGGGGGGAGCTCCTACAATGAGCAGTTCTTC. The complete variable domain, with remaining parts taken from reference TRBV25-1 and TRBJ2-1, reads EADIYQTPRYLVIGTGKKITLECSQTMGHDKMYWYQQDPGMELHLIHYSYGVNSTEKGDLSSESTVSRIRTEHFPLTLESARPSHTSQYLCASSSWTSGGSSYNEQFFGPGTRLTVL.

V usage is TRBV19 and J usage is TRBJ2-7; D possibly corresponds to TRBD1 (5 bases). Between the trimmed V and J ends, which lost 3 bases and 0 bases, there was a span of 6 bases. This CDR3 is built from 13 residues. The germline CDR1 and CDR2 sequences are LNHDA and SQIVND (reference sequence). The CDR3 DNA reads TGTGCCAGTAGTATGGGGCCCTCCTACGAGCAGTACTTC. Translated, it gives CASSMGPSYEQYF.

The chain joins TRBV10-1 to TRBJ1-1; perhaps TRBD1 as D (5 bases). This CDR3 spans 14 amino acids. The V gene lost 4 bases and the J gene lost 4 bases, with 13 bases spanning the gap. Per germline, CDR1 WNHNN and CDR2 SYGVQD (reference sequence). The CDR3 spells CASSVSSGFTEAFF. CDR3 nucleotide sequence: TGCGCCAGCAGTGTTTCTTCAGGGTTCACTGAAGCTTTCTTT.

The J gene is TRBJ2-3, the V gene TRBV28, with D tentatively TRBD1 (6 bases). CDR3 size: 17 residues. Germline CDR1 MDHEN, CDR2 SYDVKM. Trimming removed 5 bases at V and 3 bases at J, with 21 bases between. The CDR3 nucleotides read TGTGCCAGCAGTCTCCCGGGGTCAGGGGAAGTAACAGATACGCAGTATTTT. It translates to CASSLPGSGEVTDTQYF.

CDR3: CATGVGADEQFF. The CDR3, as DNA: TGTGCCACGGGGGTTGGGGCGGATGAGCAGTTCTTC. This chain joins TRBV7-9 and TRBJ2-1; D might be TRBD2 (6 bases). Trimming shortened V by 10 bases and J by 8 bases, and 15 bases separated the two germline ends. CDR1 and CDR2 (germline): SEHNR, FQNEAQ (reference sequence). CDR3 length equals 12 residues. The variable domain in full, with the rest retrieved from reference TRBV7-9 and TRBJ2-1, is DTGVSQNPRHKITKRGQNVTFRCDPISEHNRLYWYRQTLGQGPEFLTYFQNEAQLEKSRLLSDRFSAERPKGSFSTLEIQRTEQGDSAMYLCATGVGADEQFFGPGTRLTVL.

The gene calls are TRBV10-3 and TRBJ1-2, with D tentatively TRBD1 (5 bases). Germline V CDR1 and CDR2: ENHRY, SYGVKD. Deletions cut 1 base from V and 4 bases from J, with 13 bases between. CDR3 length equals 15 residues. The CDR3 region has the DNA TGTGCCATCAGTGAGTTGGGGGGTCCAGGCTATGGCTACACCTTC. This gives the protein CAISELGGPGYGYTF.

This sequence joins TRBV7-9 and TRBJ2-1; 10 bases align to TRBD2. The V and J ends lost 1 base and 7 bases, in that order; junction bases with no gene match: 13. The CDR3 is made up of 18 amino acids. Germline CDR1 and CDR2: SEHNR and FQNEAQ (reference sequence). The CDR3 nucleotides read TGTGCCAGCAGCTTAGTTGGGCCTAGCGGGGGAGTTGTTAATGAGCAGTTCTTC. Its protein product is CASSLVGPSGGVVNEQFF.

This CDR3 reads CASSEYTGELFF. The DNA of the CDR3 is TGTGCCAGTTCTGAGTACACCGGGGAGCTGTTTTTT. The genes are TRBV19 and TRBJ2-2; D unresolved. Germline V gene data show CDR1 as LNHDA and CDR2 as SQIVND (reference sequence). The CDR3 is 12 amino acids. Trimming took 8 bases from V and 3 from J, leaving 7 bases between them.

DNA of the CDR3: TGTGCCAGCAGCTCCCCGGGGTCGGACGAGCAGTACTTC. This sequence encodes CASSSPGSDEQYF. The chain carries TRBV7-6 and TRBJ2-7; tentatively, D is TRBD2 (5 bases). Trimming shortened V by 4 bases and J by 5 bases, and 12 bases separated the two germline ends. CDR3 size: 13 residues. Germline V CDR1 and CDR2: SGHVS, FNYEAQ.

This clone came up a few times. This chain uses TRBV4-2 with TRBJ2-2, with TRBD1 matching over 8 bases. CDR3 length equals 14 residues. V lost 6 bases and J lost 5; bases outside the gene matches: 5. Germline V CDR1 and CDR2: LGHNA, YNFKEQ. The CDR3 spells CASSGQGETGELFF. DNA of the CDR3: TGTGCCAGCAGTGGACAGGGAGAGACCGGGGAGCTGTTTTTT.

This clone was picked up one time. V usage is TRBV19 and J usage is TRBJ1-2, with 9 positions matching TRBD1. Losses at the gene ends were 5 bases for V and 6 bases for J; bases not matched to a gene: 4. Looked up from germline, CDR1 is LNHDA and CDR2 is SQIVND (reference sequence). The CDR3 is 13 amino acids. The CDR3 DNA sequence: TGTGCCAGTAGTTACAGGGGGCTTGATGGCTACACCTTC. Its protein is CASSYRGLDGYTF.

The genes are TRBV6-5 and TRBJ1-1; 9 bases match TRBD1. V was pared by 10 bases and J by 0 bases, with 9 bases of the junction left unmatched. Germline CDR1 and CDR2: MNHEY and SVGAGI. CDR3 length equals 15 residues. DNA of the CDR3: TGTGCCACCTACAAAGACAGGGGGGTGAACACTGAAGCTTTCTTT. It is translated as CATYKDRGVNTEAFF.

The rearrangement uses TRBV29-1 and TRBJ2-2; D is perhaps TRBD1 (6 bases). The CDR3 extends over 15 amino acids. Germline loops: CDR1 SQVTM, CDR2 ANQGSEA. The V end lost 1 base, the J end lost 0 bases, and 9 bases lay between the germline ends. In nucleotides, the CDR3 is TGCAGCGTTGAAGGGACAGCTTCGAACACCGGGGAGCTGTTTTTT. The encoded protein is CSVEGTASNTGELFF.

This clone was counted between two and nine times. The chain couples TRBV13 to TRBJ1-1; weak D call: TRBD1 (6 bases). The ends were cut back, 8 bases at V and 2 bases at J, with 12 bases in the middle. CDR3 length: 13 amino acids. Germline V gene data show CDR1 as PRHDT and CDR2 as FYEKMQ (reference sequence). The CDR3 coding sequence is TGTGCCAGCGGGGGGGCCCCCAACACTGAAGCTTTCTTT. Translated: CASGGAPNTEAFF.

V is TRBV9 and J is TRBJ2-2; no clear D. Trimming shortened V by 4 bases and J by 2 bases, and 12 bases separated the two germline ends. The CDR3 is 15 residues long. CDR1 and CDR2 from the germline V gene are SGDLS and YYNGEE. CDR3 residues: CASSLFTANTGELFF. The CDR3 nucleotides read TGTGCCAGCAGCCTATTCACAGCTAACACCGGGGAGCTGTTTTTT.

The CDR3 is CASSRSAIYF. The CDR3 coding sequence is TGCGCCAGCAGCCGTTCCGCCATATATTTT. The chain carries TRBV4-1 and TRBJ1-3; D not resolved. This CDR3 is built from 10 residues. The germline V gene has CDR1 MGHRA and CDR2 YSYEKL. Trimming took 4 bases from V and 11 from J, leaving 6 bases between them.

The chain links TRBV6-1 to TRBJ2-7, with TRBD2 as a possible D gene (5 bases). CDR1 and CDR2 (germline): MNHNS, SASEGT. The CDR3 contains 13 residues. V was cut by 0 bases and J by 4 bases, with 7 bases left in between. The CDR3 coding sequence is TGTGCCAGCAGTGAAGCCGGGGATTACGAGCAGTACTTC. It translates to CASSEAGDYEQYF.

J is TRBJ2-1 and V is TRBV7-9, with a weak D call TRBD1 (6 bases). The CDR3 consists of 16 residues. Deletions cut 5 bases from V and 7 bases from J, with 21 bases between. Germline CDR1 SEHNR, CDR2 FQNEAQ (reference sequence). The CDR3 sequence: CASSLSPGGAVNEQFF. DNA of the CDR3: TGTGCCAGCAGCCTTAGTCCTGGGGGCGCGGTGAATGAGCAGTTCTTC.

CDR3 sequence: CASSDSYEQYF. CDR3 nucleotides: TGTGCCAGCTCGGACAGCTACGAGCAGTACTTC. This chain joins TRBV25-1 and TRBJ2-7; weak D call: TRBD1 (6 bases). This CDR3 region has 11 residues. V lost 8 bases and J 3 bases, leaving 8 bases between the germline ends. The germline CDR1 and CDR2 sequences are MGHDK and SYGVNS.

Remarks on this clone: One end of the junction varies from germline; a read error may be responsible. The CDR3 region is CASTEGGNPLYEQYF. The CDR3 DNA is TGTGCCAGCACTGAAGGAGGGAATCCTCTCTACGAGCAGTACTTC. The rearrangement uses TRBV6-1 and TRBJ2-7, with a tentative D call TRBD2 (6 bases). The CDR3 is 15 amino acids. In germline, CDR1 is MNHNS, CDR2 SASEGT.

This rearrangement joins TRBV15 to TRBJ2-7, with TRBD1 as a possible D gene (5 bases). CDR1 is LNHNV, CDR2 YYDKDF, per germline (reference sequence). Trimming took off 3 bases at V and 2 bases at J, with 11 bases between the two ends. The CDR3 totals 14 residues. CDR3 sequence reads: CATSRGGQTYEQYF. The CDR3 region has the DNA TGTGCCACCAGCAGGGGTGGACAAACCTACGAGCAGTACTTC.

In the case of this clone: The same CDR3 can be traced to other DNA sequences in this sample. The rearrangement joins TRBV9 to TRBJ2-5; D is possibly TRBD2 (6 bases). The germline V gene has CDR1 SGDLS and CDR2 YYNGEE. Deletions cut 4 bases from V and 1 base from J, with 11 bases between. CDR3 length: 14 residues. The DNA for the CDR3 is TGTGCCAGCAGCTCCGGGGGAGCCCAAGAGACCCAGTACTTC. Its translation is CASSSGGAQETQYF.

Concerning this clone itself: At one end, the junction sequence differs from germline, possibly due to a read error. The rearrangement joins TRBV7-7 to TRBJ2-6, with unresolved D. Germline V lookup: CDR1 SSHAT, CDR2 FNYEAQ (reference sequence). CDR3 length: 16 amino acids. The CDR3 DNA reads as TGTGCTAGCAGCCCTACAGCTACCTCTGGGGCCAACGTCCTGACTTTC. Translated: CASSPTATSGANVLTF. Full variable domain (outside the CDR3, taken from reference TRBV7-7 and TRBJ2-6): GAGVSQSPRYKVTKRGQDVTLRCDPISSHATLYWYQQALGQGPEFLTYFNYEAQPDKSGLPSDRFSAERPEGSISTLTIQRTEQRDSAMYRCASSPTATSGANVLTFGAGSRLTVL.

This sequence joins TRBV6-1 and TRBJ2-6; 9 nucleotides agree with TRBD1. Looked up from germline, CDR1 is MNHNS and CDR2 is SASEGT. J was trimmed by 3 bases and V by 1 base; bases with no gene match: 13. The CDR3 runs 20 residues. The CDR3 DNA reads TGTGCCAGCAGTGAAGACAACACTTGGGACAGGGTTTTTGGGGCCAACGTCCTGACTTTC. Residues: CASSEDNTWDRVFGANVLTF.

V gene TRBV19 combines with J gene TRBJ1-1; D not resolved. The CDR3 loop spans 13 amino acids. Between the trimmed V and J ends, which lost 8 bases and 1 base, there was a span of 11 bases. Germline CDR1 reads LNHDA; CDR2 reads SQIVND (reference sequence). The CDR3 nucleotides read TGTGCCAGTGCTCTCGGGGAGAACACTGAAGCTTTCTTT. This gives the protein CASALGENTEAFF.

The chain combines TRBV9 with TRBJ2-1; a weak D match, TRBD2 (7 bases). V shed 7 bases and J shed 4 bases, with 15 bases lying between them. CDR1 is SGDLS, CDR2 YYNGEE, per germline. The CDR3 consists of 14 residues. This CDR3 is CASERGGTYNEQFF. DNA of the CDR3: TGTGCCAGCGAGAGGGGGGGGACTTACAATGAGCAGTTCTTC.

The chain has TRBV27 and TRBJ1-1; 10 bases agree with TRBD1. Germline V gene sequence: CDR1 MNHEY, CDR2 SMNVEV (reference sequence). Losses at the gene ends were 4 bases for V and 0 bases for J; bases not matched to a gene: 11. The CDR3 contains 18 residues. Here the CDR3 DNA reads TGTGCCAGCAGTTCACCTGCGGGACAGGGGTTCATGAACACTGAAGCTTTCTTT. Amino acid sequence: CASSSPAGQGFMNTEAFF.

The V and J genes are TRBV9 and TRBJ1-5; 7 positions match TRBD1. The CDR3 runs to 15 residues. The germline V gene has CDR1 SGDLS and CDR2 YYNGEE. J gave up 1 base and V 5 bases, and 6 bases lay outside the gene matches. The CDR3 sequence is CASSPRGESNQPQHF. As DNA, the CDR3 is TGTGCCAGCAGTCCCAGGGGGGAGAGCAATCAGCCCCAGCATTTT. Full variable domain (rest looked up from reference TRBV9 and TRBJ1-5): DSGVTQTPKHLITATGQRVTLRCSPRSGDLSVYWYQQSLDQGLQFLIQYYNGEERAKGNILERFSAQQFPDLHSELNLSSLELGDSALYFCASSPRGESNQPQHFGDGTRLSIL.